Below, 5 T cell receptor beta chains from the same sample are listed, as sequenced in a study of shared clonotypes between healthy human individuals. Naive CD8 cells lacked CD45RO, underwent positive selection for CCR7 and left out terminally differentiated effector memory CD45RA+ cells. Clones were read by immunoSEQ multiplex PCR, and TCRdb kept only the in-frame ones, dropping some. Among roughly 770,000 clones listed, approximately 96% were seen once. The specimen was naive CD8+ T cells sorted from blood. The receptors were gathered from a young man in good health.

This chain uses TRBV11-2 with TRBJ2-7, with D perhaps TRBD1 (5 bases). The V end was cut by 0 bases, the J end by 2 bases, with 11 bases between. Looked up from germline, CDR1 is SGHAT and CDR2 is FQNNGV. The CDR3 totals 15 residues. CDR3 protein: CASSLESGRAYEQYF. CDR3 nucleotide sequence: TGTGCCAGCAGCTTAGAATCTGGCAGGGCCTACGAGCAGTACTTC.

This clone was recorded only once. The chain couples TRBV9 to TRBJ2-3, with a weak D call TRBD2 (5 bases). The CDR3 runs to 16 residues. Trimming took 2 bases from V and 3 from J, leaving 16 bases between them. The germline gives CDR1 SGDLS, CDR2 YYNGEE. DNA of the CDR3: TGTGCCAGCAGCGTCACTGGACTCCCTGGGACAGATACGCAGTATTTT. This codes for CASSVTGLPGTDTQYF.

The chain has TRBV15 and TRBJ2-2, with 14 bases lining up with TRBD2. The length of the CDR3 is 18 residues. Germline-derived CDR1 and CDR2 are LNHNV and YYDKDF (reference sequence). V gave up 0 bases and J gave up 7 bases; unmatched junction bases: 7. The CDR3 DNA reads TGTGCCACCAGCAGAGACCCGGGACTAGCGGGAGTTGGCGGGGAGCTGTTTTTT. Protein product: CATSRDPGLAGVGGELFF.

The rearrangement uses TRBV7-9 and TRBJ2-1; TRBD2 aligns across 12 bases. CDR3 length: 17 amino acids. Germline V gene sequence: CDR1 SEHNR, CDR2 FQNEAQ (reference sequence). V lost 0 bases to trimming and J lost 4 bases; unmatched junction nucleotides: 4. The CDR3 coding sequence is TGTGCCAGCAGCTTAGCGGGGACTAGCGGGCTTTACAATGAGCAGTTCTTC. Translated, it gives CASSLAGTSGLYNEQFF.

CDR3 amino acids: CASSLEGGGESYEQYF. Here the CDR3 DNA reads TGTGCCAGCAGCTTGGAGGGGGGAGGGGAGTCCTACGAGCAGTACTTC. The gene calls are TRBV5-4 and TRBJ2-7; weak D call: TRBD2 (7 bases). Germline V gene data show CDR1 as SGHNT and CDR2 as YYREEE (reference sequence). This CDR3 has 16 residues. The V end lost 0 bases, the J end lost 1 base, and 14 bases lay between the germline ends.